The present T cell receptor (beta chain) was sequenced within a study of post-analysis software for immune sequencing data. Unique molecular identifiers were built into the TCR beta cDNA libraries. One entry per CDR3 protein results from TCRdb running MiXCR on the PCR reads. The sample gives roughly 620,000 distinct CDR3 sequences, about 40% of which show up once; under 2% is in the top ten. The CDR3 has 14 amino acids. CDR1 ENHRY and CDR2 SYGVKD come from the germline V gene. Study results and limitations: In patients, four to six TRBV segments were more frequent than in controls, with TRBV5-6, TRBV5-1 and TRBV20-1 among them.

This clonotype was counted a few times. Its specificity is not known. This clonotype originated in a girl aged 10-17 years with multiple sclerosis. The sequenced material came from blood. The gene calls are TRBV10-3 and TRBJ2-4; D may be TRBD1 (6 bases). CDR3 in DNA: TGTGCAATCTCCAGGGGAAGGTTGATAAACATTCAGTACTTC. Protein product: CAISRGRLINIQYF.